These T cell receptor beta chains were read from a single sample in a study of blood T cell repertoires in COVID-19. Method: immunoSEQ multiplex PCR; TCRdb's copy keeps in-frame clones and lacks some. The repertoire holds roughly 180,000 clones, with approximately 88% as singletons. The sample was peripheral blood. The receptors were gathered from a woman aged 25-40 years with acute or convalescent COVID-19. Both conserved end residues are part of each CDR3. The D gene is left open where the match is weak. Not every row has a clone size; where given, it reads once, few, many or a size class.

TRBJ1-1 | NA | TRBD1 | TRBV7-9 | CASSRETGQDLEAFF | TGTGCCAGCAGCAGGGAGACCGGACAGGACCTTGAAGCTTTCTTT
TRBJ2-1 | NA | NA | TRBV28 | CASSLLGGVVDEQFF | TGTGCCAGCAGTTTATTAGGCGGGGTGGTGGATGAGCAGTTCTTC
TRBJ2-1 | NA | NA | TRBV7-9 | CASQGKGFPNEQFF | TGTGCCAGCCAGGGAAAGGGGTTCCCCAATGAGCAGTTCTTC
TRBJ2-6 | NA | TRBD1 | TRBV24-1 | CATSDARQGRGVLTF | TGTGCCACCAGTGATGCGAGACAGGGGCGCGGGGTCCTGACTTTC
TRBJ2-1 | NA | NA | TRBV30 | CAWSAGYNEQFF | TGTGCCTGGTCCGCCGGGTACAATGAGCAGTTCTTC
TRBJ1-2 | NA | NA | TRBV29-1 | CSVGENYGYTF | TGCAGCGTTGGTGAGAATTACGGCTACACCTTC
TRBJ2-5 | NA | TRBD1 | TRBV3-1/TRBV3-2 | CASSQGYGTVQETQYF | TGTGCCAGCAGCCAAGGGTACGGGACAGTCCAAGAGACCCAGTACTTC
TRBJ2-5 | NA | TRBD2 | TRBV12-3/TRBV12-4 | CASSTGTTGTQYF | TGTGCCAGCTCGACGGGGACTACGGGGACCCAGTACTTC
TRBJ2-7 | NA | NA | TRBV30 | CAWSVGVGEQYF | TGTGCCTGGAGTGTGGGAGTAGGCGAGCAGTACTTC
TRBJ2-3 | NA | TRBD2 | TRBV27 | CASSYPSGTRGTQYF | TGTGCCAGCAGTTATCCCTCCGGGACTAGGGGGACGCAGTATTTT
TRBJ2-1 | NA | TRBD1 | TRBV5-1 | CASSQQGPSAGNEQFF | TGCGCCAGCAGCCAACAGGGGCCCTCAGCTGGCAATGAGCAGTTCTTC
TRBJ2-1 | few | NA | TRBV14 | CASGRRSYNEQFF | TGTGCCAGCGGGAGACGCTCCTACAATGAGCAGTTCTTC
TRBJ1-4 | NA | NA | TRBV15 | CATSRGGTRLNEKLFF | TGTGCCACCAGCAGAGGTGGGACACGGCTAAATGAAAAACTGTTTTTT
TRBJ2-3 | NA | NA | TRBV7-6 | CASSFWRDTQYF | TGTGCCAGCAGCTTTTGGAGAGATACGCAGTATTTT
TRBJ2-3 | NA | NA | TRBV15 | CATSRGEATDTQYF | TGTGCCACCAGCAGGGGGGAGGCAACAGATACGCAGTATTTT
TRBJ2-7 | NA | NA | TRBV5-1 | CASSLEPQGQYEQYF | TGCGCCAGCAGCTTGGAACCCCAGGGCCAGTACGAGCAGTACTTC
TRBJ1-2 | NA | NA | TRBV10-1 | CASSDSGAFYGYTF | TGCGCCAGCAGCGATTCAGGGGCTTTCTATGGCTACACCTTC
TRBJ2-5 | NA | TRBD2 | TRBV27 | CASSSQSGRVETQYF | TGTGCCAGCAGTTCCCAAAGCGGGAGGGTAGAGACCCAGTACTTC
TRBJ1-1 | NA | NA | TRBV3-1/TRBV3-2 | CASSQASGRRTEAFF | TGTGCCAGCAGCCAAGCGTCGGGGAGGAGGACTGAAGCTTTCTTT
TRBJ1-3 | NA | TRBD1 | TRBV7-9 | CANSGQGIGNTIYF | TGTGCCAACTCGGGACAGGGGATTGGAAACACCATATATTTT
TRBJ2-1 | NA | NA | TRBV6-5 | CASMTRGYNEQFF | TGTGCCAGCATGACGCGGGGTTACAATGAGCAGTTCTTC
TRBJ1-2 | NA | TRBD1 | TRBV19 | CASSVQGDFNYGYTF | TGTGCCAGTAGTGTTCAGGGGGATTTTAACTATGGCTACACCTTC
TRBJ1-5 | NA | NA | TRBV10-2 | CASSEAKGRWQPQHF | TGCGCCAGCAGTGAGGCAAAGGGGCGATGGCAGCCCCAGCATTTT
TRBJ1-5 | once | TRBD1 | TRBV7-2 | CASSLNSPGTGDQPQHF | TGTGCCAGCAGCTTAAACAGTCCCGGGACAGGGGATCAGCCCCAGCATTTT
TRBJ1-1 | NA | NA | TRBV14 | CASSEQWGVDAFF | TGTGCCAGCAGCGAACAGTGGGGAGTGGATGCTTTCTTT
TRBJ2-7 | once | NA | TRBV11-3 | CASSLGGQKYEQYF | TGTGCCAGCAGCCTTGGGGGCCAGAAATACGAGCAGTACTTC
TRBJ2-2 | NA | NA | TRBV7-9 | CASSREEGGELFF | TGTGCCAGCAGCAGAGAGGAGGGCGGGGAGCTGTTTTTT
TRBJ2-7 | NA | NA | TRBV20-1 | CSASLGRNHPPSSEQYF | TGCAGTGCTAGTCTGGGCAGGAACCACCCTCCAAGCAGCGAGCAGTACTTC
TRBJ1-4 | few | TRBD1 | TRBV5-1 | CASSLGFGGPGQLIKLFF | TGCGCCAGCAGCTTGGGTTTTGGTGGACCGGGACAGCTTATAAAACTGTTTTTT
TRBJ1-2 | NA | NA | TRBV7-9 | CASSFSNYGYTF | TGTGCCAGCAGCTTTTCGAACTATGGCTACACCTTC
TRBJ2-1 | NA | TRBD2 | TRBV7-9 | CASSLVLGRENEQFF | TGTGCCAGCAGCTTAGTGTTGGGGAGGGAAAATGAGCAGTTCTTC
TRBJ1-2 | NA | NA | TRBV11-2 | CASSYGQIYGYTF | TGTGCCAGCAGCTATGGACAGATCTATGGCTACACCTTC
TRBJ1-6 | NA | NA | TRBV28 | CASRWGRDSPLHF | TGTGCCAGCAGATGGGGGCGCGATTCACCCCTCCACTTT
TRBJ1-6 | NA | TRBD1 | TRBV28 | CASSPPGQGWSPLHF | TGTGCCAGCAGTCCTCCGGGACAGGGATGGTCACCCCTCCACTTT
TRBJ1-6 | NA | NA | TRBV12-5 | CASATEGGGSSPLHF | TGTGCTAGTGCCACCGAGGGAGGGGGGTCTTCACCCCTCCACTTT
TRBJ1-2 | NA | NA | TRBV5-4 | CASSLDRGGYTF | TGTGCCAGCAGCTTGGACCGGGGTGGCTACACCTTC
TRBJ1-1 | NA | NA | TRBV5-1 | CASSLGDSLNEAFF | TGCGCCAGCAGCTTGGGAGACAGCCTCAACGAAGCTTTCTTT
TRBJ2-1 | NA | NA | TRBV29-1 | CSVGAMSYNEQFF | TGCAGCGTTGGCGCGATGTCGTACAATGAGCAGTTCTTC
TRBJ2-6 | NA | NA | TRBV20-1 | CSVQGANVLTF | TGCAGTGTACAAGGGGCCAACGTCCTGACTTTC
TRBJ1-4 | NA | NA | TRBV28 | CASSLRARLFF | TGTGCCAGCAGTTTGAGGGCCCGACTGTTTTTT
TRBJ2-1 | NA | TRBD2 | TRBV7-2 | CASSLGSRGRHFEQFF | TGTGCCAGCAGCTTAGGTTCGCGCGGGAGACACTTTGAGCAGTTCTTC
TRBJ2-7 | NA | TRBD2 | TRBV7-2 | CASSSLAGGGEQYF | TGTGCCAGCAGCAGTTTAGCGGGAGGGGGCGAGCAGTACTTC
TRBJ2-1 | NA | NA | TRBV20-1 | CSARKQNEQFF | TGCAGTGCTAGAAAACAGAATGAGCAGTTCTTC
TRBJ2-7 | NA | NA | TRBV6-5 | CASSSENPYEQYF | TGTGCCAGCAGTTCGGAGAACCCCTACGAGCAGTACTTC
TRBJ2-1 | NA | TRBD2 | TRBV7-9 | CASSLGTSGRNEQFF | TGTGCCAGCAGCCTCGGGACTAGCGGGAGGAATGAGCAGTTCTTC
TRBJ1-2 | NA | NA | TRBV5-1 | CASSWEKAETGGYTF | TGCGCCAGCAGCTGGGAGAAGGCCGAAACCGGAGGCTACACCTTC
TRBJ1-3 | NA | TRBD1 | TRBV10-2 | CASSEPRGTAGNTIYF | TGCGCCAGCAGTGAGCCCAGGGGGACCGCTGGAAACACCATATATTTT
TRBJ1-5 | NA | NA | TRBV28 | CASSFRDQPQHF | TGTGCCAGCAGTTTTAGAGATCAGCCCCAGCATTTT
TRBJ2-3 | NA | TRBD2 | TRBV11-2 | CASRGLAGDTQYF | TGTGCCAGCAGGGGACTAGCGGGAGACACGCAGTATTTT
TRBJ1-2 | NA | TRBD1 | TRBV6-5 | CASRGTGRGYGYTF | TGTGCCAGCAGGGGGACAGGACGAGGCTATGGCTACACCTTC
TRBJ1-4 | NA | NA | TRBV5-6 | CASSLASFGEKLFF | TGTGCCAGCAGCCTAGCGTCGTTTGGAGAAAAACTGTTTTTT
TRBJ2-5 | once | NA | TRBV28 | CASSFRHRETQYF | TGTGCCAGCAGTTTCCGACACCGAGAGACCCAGTACTTC
TRBJ2-2 | NA | NA | TRBV6-6 | CASREWGAGELFF | TGTGCCAGCAGAGAATGGGGGGCCGGGGAGCTGTTTTTT
TRBJ2-7 | few | TRBD2 | TRBV7-9 | CASSLSGTYEQYF | TGTGCCAGCAGCTTAAGCGGGACCTACGAGCAGTACTTC
TRBJ2-3 | NA | NA | TRBV3-1/TRBV3-2 | CASSQKSGREWVTDTQYF | TGTGCCAGCAGCCAGAAAAGTGGGAGAGAGTGGGTCACAGATACGCAGTATTTT
TRBJ2-2 | NA | NA | TRBV12-5 | CASGIRGSGELFF | TGTGCTAGTGGTATAAGGGGGAGCGGGGAGCTGTTTTTT
TRBJ2-5 | NA | NA | TRBV7-9 | CASSLTAQETQYF | TGTGCCAGCAGCTTGACAGCACAAGAGACCCAGTACTTC